Below are 9 T cell receptor beta chains sequenced from a single sample in a study of shared clonotypes between healthy human individuals. Method: immunoSEQ multiplex PCR; TCRdb's copy keeps in-frame clones and lacks some. The sample includes some 1 million clones, about 76% of them seen just once. Sequenced sample: memory CD4+ T cells sorted from blood. The subset is: CD45RA-negative fraction. The receptor source for this set is a man between 18 and 29 years old in good health.

This sequence joins TRBV2 and TRBJ2-7, with 8 positions matching TRBD2. Germline CDR1 SNHLY, CDR2 FYNNEI. CDR3 length: 14 residues. Trimming removed 6 bases from V and 6 bases from J; junction bases left unmatched: 10. DNA of the CDR3: TGTGCCAGCAGGGGACCGGGGGGGCGAGGCGAGCAGTACTTC. Its translation: CASRGPGGRGEQYF.

This clone was observed many times. This chain uses TRBV10-3 with TRBJ1-2, with D uncertain. The CDR3 is 13 amino acids. Germline V lookup: CDR1 ENHRY, CDR2 SYGVKD. Between the trimmed V and J ends, which lost 0 bases and 8 bases, there was a span of 10 bases. CDR3 in DNA: TGTGCCATCAGTGAGTCCAACCGGCTGGGCTACACCTTC. Amino acid sequence: CAISESNRLGYTF.

This chain uses TRBV5-4 with TRBJ2-3, with 15 bases matching TRBD2. V dropped 1 base and J dropped 4; count of bases not matched to a gene: 10. The CDR3 is 19 amino acids. The germline V gene encodes CDR1 SGHNT and CDR2 YYREEE (reference sequence). CDR3 amino acids: CASSLSWGLAGGTADTQYF. DNA of the CDR3: TGTGCCAGCAGCTTGTCATGGGGACTAGCGGGAGGCACGGCAGATACGCAGTATTTT.

This clone was counted only a few times. This chain links TRBV9 with TRBJ2-5; 8 bases align to TRBD2. The germline CDR1 and CDR2 sequences are SGDLS and YYNGEE. The CDR3 runs 21 residues. V was clipped by 3 bases and J by 4 bases; unmatched bases: 26. The CDR3 sequence: CASSGGGREGLDYSWGETQYF. CDR3 DNA sequence: TGTGCCAGCAGCGGAGGGGGACGGGAGGGCCTTGATTACAGTTGGGGAGAGACCCAGTACTTC.

A few counts support this clone. V gene TRBV7-2 combines with J gene TRBJ1-2; the match to TRBD1 covers 8 bases. The germline V gene encodes CDR1 SGHTA and CDR2 FQGNSA. V was pared by 1 base and J by 4 bases, with 11 bases of the junction left unmatched. This CDR3 comprises 17 residues. CDR3 in DNA: TGTGCCAGCAGCTTAGAAGCAGGCCAGGGGGCCTTCTATGGCTACACCTTC. Residues: CASSLEAGQGAFYGYTF.

This chain joins TRBV4-1 and TRBJ1-1; D possibly corresponds to TRBD1 (5 bases). This CDR3 is 13 amino acids long. V shed 4 bases and J shed 7 bases, with 13 bases lying between them. CDR1 and CDR2 from the germline V gene are MGHRA and YSYEKL. The CDR3 loop reads CASSPGRAFEAFF. The CDR3 DNA follows: TGCGCCAGCAGCCCGGGACGTGCCTTTGAAGCTTTCTTT.

Notes on this clone: This same CDR3 is encoded by further DNA sequences in the sample. The J gene is TRBJ2-5, the V gene TRBV5-1; 9 bases are a match to TRBD1. Germline V gives CDR1 SGHRS, CDR2 YFSETQ. Trimming cost V 0 bases and J 5 bases; bases outside gene matches: 5. The CDR3 has 15 amino acids. CDR3 protein: CASSLGGQGAETQYF. CDR3 sequence (DNA): TGCGCCAGCAGCTTGGGGGGACAGGGTGCGGAGACCCAGTACTTC.

V usage is TRBV4-1 and J usage is TRBJ2-1; TRBD2 matches at 10 bases. Germline CDR1 and CDR2: MGHRA and YSYEKL. V shed 3 bases, J shed 4 bases, and the junction held 3 bases outside the gene matches. This CDR3 is built from 15 residues. CDR3: CASSHPTSGYNEQFF. CDR3 sequence (DNA): TGCGCCAGCAGCCACCCGACTAGCGGGTACAATGAGCAGTTCTTC.

The V and J genes are TRBV28 and TRBJ1-5; D is perhaps TRBD1 (6 bases). In germline, CDR1 is MDHEN, CDR2 SYDVKM. CDR3 length: 16 residues. Trimming took 2 bases from V and 7 from J, leaving 18 bases between them. The DNA of the CDR3 is TGTGCCAGCAGTTTACCAAACACAGGGACCGGACAGCCCCAGCATTTT. It codes for CASSLPNTGTGQPQHF.